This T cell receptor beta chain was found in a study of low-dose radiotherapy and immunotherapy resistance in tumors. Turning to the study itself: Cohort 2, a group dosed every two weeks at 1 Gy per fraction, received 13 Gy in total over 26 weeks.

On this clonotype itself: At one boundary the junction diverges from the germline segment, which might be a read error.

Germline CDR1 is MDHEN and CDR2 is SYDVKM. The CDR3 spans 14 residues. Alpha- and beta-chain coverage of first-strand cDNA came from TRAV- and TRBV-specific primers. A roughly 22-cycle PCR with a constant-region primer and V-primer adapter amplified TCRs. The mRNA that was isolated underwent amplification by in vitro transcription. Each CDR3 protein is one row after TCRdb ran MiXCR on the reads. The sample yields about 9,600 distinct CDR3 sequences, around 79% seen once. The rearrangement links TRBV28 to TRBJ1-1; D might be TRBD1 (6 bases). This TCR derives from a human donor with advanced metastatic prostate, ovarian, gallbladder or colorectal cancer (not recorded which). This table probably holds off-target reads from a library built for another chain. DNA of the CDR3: TGTGCCAGCAGTTTCCCCACAGGGAACGCTGAAGCTTTCTTT. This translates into CASSFPTGNAEAFF.